This T cell receptor (beta chain) originates from a study of blood T cell repertoires in COVID-19. About the research overall: Acute and convalescent COVID-19 specimens originated in the United States, Italy and Spain. Sample material is recorded as cDNA or gDNA derived from T cells, B-cell-depleted T cells, or PBMCs.

This CDR3 contains 14 residues. CDR1 is SQVTM, CDR2 ANQGSEA, per germline. Trimming removed 8 bases from V and 5 bases from J; junction bases left unmatched: 12. In the original analysis: Counts of nucleated cells, estimated from reference gene primer amplification, were obtained. The table came from immunoSEQ multiplex PCR; TCRdb's copy has only in-frame clones and leaves some out. The V and J calls and clone size come from that table; D and trimming were worked out from the DNA. The data contain some 200,000 clones, approximately 84% of them singletons. The chain combines TRBV29-1 with TRBJ1-1, with 9 positions matching TRBD1. Sequenced material: peripheral blood. This TCR was sampled from a man aged 50 to 59 with acute or convalescent COVID-19. The CDR3 reads CSIPGQGRETEAFF. CDR3 in DNA: TGCAGCATACCGGGACAGGGTAGAGAAACTGAAGCTTTCTTT.